This T cell receptor (beta chain) was captured in a study of T-cell reconstitution after alpha-beta-depleted transplantation in children. General study points: Surviving recipient cells, namely T cells and thymic progenitors, were the source of high day-60 TCRbeta diversity in some patients. Expanded graft clones, several hundred of them, were reportedly the source of alpha-beta T cells about two months after transplant.

CDR1 and CDR2 (germline): SGHTA, FQGNSA. The CDR3 spans 14 residues. Trimming stripped 7 bases from V and 3 bases from J, with 13 bases between. In the case of this clonotype: Antigen specificity is unknown.

The TCRbeta library was prepared with unique molecular identifiers. TCRdb ran MiXCR on the PCR reads and lists one entry per CDR3 protein. The sample holds about a million distinct CDR3 sequences, 25% to 35% seen once. The chain recombines TRBV7-2 with TRBJ1-5, with a tentative D call TRBD1 (5 bases). This TCR came from a boy younger than two who had a stem cell transplant for SCID, so the T cells may come from the graft donor. The sample consisted of PBMCs, mostly from graft donor cells, taken 360 days after TCRalphabeta/CD19-depleted stem cell transplant. The CDR3 nucleotides read TGTGCCAGCACTGTGTCGGGACCCAATCAGCCCCAGCATTTT. Its protein is CASTVSGPNQPQHF.